The text below deals with one T cell receptor (beta chain). It has no known antigen specificity. Per-nucleotide qualities are absent, and no much larger clonotype sits a single base away. The immunoSEQ Assay, a bias-controlled multiplex PCR, was used to amplify TCRbeta CDR3 regions from genomic DNA. From the authors' description of their analysis: The number of nucleated cells in each sample was estimated by amplification of reference gene primers within the assay. To quantify the absolute abundance of each unique TCRbeta CDR3 rearrangement, sequence reads were collapsed and filtered. Productive Simpson clonality was computed per sample as the square root of Simpson's diversity index over productive rearrangements. The source is immuneACCESS, and TCRdb retained only in-frame sequences with V and J called. Part of the clones is not carried over; for the studies checked, unresolved V genes explain less than half of this, and the remainder is unexplained. V and J calls and clone size come straight from that table; D and trimming were deduced from the DNA. Within this sample are about 250,000 clones, with roughly 90% of them counted one time only. The ten largest make up less than 3% of the sample.

V lost 1 base and J lost 5 bases, and the count of bases not matched to a germline gene is 14. The germline V gene encodes CDR1 MNHEY and CDR2 SMNVEV (reference sequence). The CDR3 covers 17 residues, taking in both the cysteine and the phenylalanine. CDR3 DNA only is kept here, 51 bases in frame from base 1. This sample stems from a study of blood T cell repertoires in COVID-19 (dated by TCRdb to the early 2020s). For context, the study as a whole: Samples covering the acute and convalescent phases of COVID-19 were provided by collaborators in the United States, Italy and Spain. The prospective study material was composed of cDNA or gDNA derived from T cells, B-cell-depleted T cells, or PBMCs. Deeply sampled blood TCRbeta repertoires from subjects exposed to, actively infected with, or recovered from COVID-19 were included in the dataset. The repertoires were released in a freely available public database meant as a resource for research on the immune response to SARS-CoV-2. Samples were obtained from the ongoing ImmuneRACE study (first 160 participants) and from roughly 1,300 subjects provided by 6 global collaborators. Sample metadata almost always included a de-identified subject ID, COVID-19 status, age in years and sex. Where available, HLA class I and class II types were taken from metadata supplied by the sample provider and were not determined by assay-based typing. Study-wide conclusions, independent of this receptor: The quantity of clinical and demographic metadata differed by source and by participant and was supplied without curation.

Participants in the prospective study were aged roughly 18 to 100 years, lived in 24 United States geographic areas, and enrolled through a virtual design. Cohort assignment in the prospective study relied on participant-reported clinical history from a screening survey and a study questionnaire. Recovered participants in ImmuneRACE Cohort 3 were defined by two consecutive negative NP/OP PCR tests, clearance by a healthcare professional, or resolution of symptoms. Mobile phlebotomists in the prospective study collected whole blood, serum and a nasopharyngeal or oropharyngeal swab from every participant. Over a roughly two-month period, participants in the prospective study had the option of providing additional blood draws and questionnaires. Before DNA extraction, blood samples from the prospective study were shipped at room temperature or frozen.

The sequence links TRBV27 to TRBJ2-7; 7 central bases correspond to TRBD2. Material for sequencing was PBMCs or T cells enriched from blood (not recorded which). The sequence derives from a woman between 50 and 59 years old who had recovered from COVID-19. The bases read TGTGCCAGCAGTTTATTCCCGGGAGGTGTTGGTGAAAACGAGCAGTACTTC. Its protein reads: CASSLFPGGVGENEQYF.